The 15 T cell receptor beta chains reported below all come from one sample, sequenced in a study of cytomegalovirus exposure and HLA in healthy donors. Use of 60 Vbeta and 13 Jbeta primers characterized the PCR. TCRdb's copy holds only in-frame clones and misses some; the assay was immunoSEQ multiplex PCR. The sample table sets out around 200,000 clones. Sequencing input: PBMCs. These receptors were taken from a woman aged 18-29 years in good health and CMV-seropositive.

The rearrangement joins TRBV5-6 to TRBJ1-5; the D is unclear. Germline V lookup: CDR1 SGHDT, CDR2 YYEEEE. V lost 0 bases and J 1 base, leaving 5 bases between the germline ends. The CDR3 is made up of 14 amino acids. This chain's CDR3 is CASSLGHSNQPQHF. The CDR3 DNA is TGTGCCAGCAGCTTGGGACACAGCAATCAGCCCCAGCATTTT.

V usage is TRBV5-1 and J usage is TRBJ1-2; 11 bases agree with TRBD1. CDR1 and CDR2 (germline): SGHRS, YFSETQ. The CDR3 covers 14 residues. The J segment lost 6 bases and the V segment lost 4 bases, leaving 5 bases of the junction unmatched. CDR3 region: CASSTGQGAHGYTF. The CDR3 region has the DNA TGCGCCAGCAGCACCGGACAGGGGGCGCATGGCTACACCTTC.

The DNA of the CDR3 is TGCGCCAGCAGGGAGAAACTTCCTAGCGGGAGGAGGGCGACCCAGTACTTC. This encodes CASREKLPSGRRATQYF. The rearrangement joins TRBV23-1 to TRBJ2-5; TRBD2 agrees at 11 bases. TRBV23-1 is treated as an ORF (open reading frame) with a function not yet certain. The trim removed 6 bases at V and 7 bases at J, leaving 16 bases unmatched. CDR3 length equals 17 residues.

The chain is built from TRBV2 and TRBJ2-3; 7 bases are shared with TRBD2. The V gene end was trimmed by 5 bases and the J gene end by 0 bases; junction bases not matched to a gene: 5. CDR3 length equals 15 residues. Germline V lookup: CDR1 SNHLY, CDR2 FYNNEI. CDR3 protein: CASSPGRPSTDTQYF. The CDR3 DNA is TGTGCCAGCAGTCCCGGGAGGCCCAGCACAGATACGCAGTATTTT.

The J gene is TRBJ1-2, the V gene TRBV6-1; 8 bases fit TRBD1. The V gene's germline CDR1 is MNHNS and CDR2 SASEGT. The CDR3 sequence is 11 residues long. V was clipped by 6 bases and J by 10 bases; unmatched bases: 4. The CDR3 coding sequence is TGTGCCAGCAGGGACAGGGTTGACTACACCTTC. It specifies CASRDRVDYTF.

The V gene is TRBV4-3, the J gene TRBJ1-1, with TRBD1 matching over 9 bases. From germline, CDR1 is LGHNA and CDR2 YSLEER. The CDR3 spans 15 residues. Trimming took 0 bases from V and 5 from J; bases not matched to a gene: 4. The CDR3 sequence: CASSQDGTGFTEAFF. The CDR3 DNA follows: TGCGCCAGCAGCCAAGATGGGACAGGGTTTACTGAAGCTTTCTTT.

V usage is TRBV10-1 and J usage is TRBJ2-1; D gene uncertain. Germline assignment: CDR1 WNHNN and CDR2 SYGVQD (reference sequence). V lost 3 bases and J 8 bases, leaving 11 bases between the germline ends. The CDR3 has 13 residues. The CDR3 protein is CASSDSAGYEQFF. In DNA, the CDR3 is TGCGCCAGCAGTGATTCAGCCGGGTATGAGCAGTTCTTC.

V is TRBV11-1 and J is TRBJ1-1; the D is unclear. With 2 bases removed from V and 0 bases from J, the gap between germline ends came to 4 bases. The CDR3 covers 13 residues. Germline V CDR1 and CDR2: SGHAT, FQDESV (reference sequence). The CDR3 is CASSLQLNTEAFF. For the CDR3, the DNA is TGTGCCAGCAGCTTACAATTGAACACTGAAGCTTTCTTT.

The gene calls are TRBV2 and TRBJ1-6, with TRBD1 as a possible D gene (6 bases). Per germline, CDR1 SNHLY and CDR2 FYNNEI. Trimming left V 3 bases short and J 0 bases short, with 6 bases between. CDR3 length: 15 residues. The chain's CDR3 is CASSEDSSYNSPLHF. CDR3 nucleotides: TGTGCCAGCAGTGAGGACAGCTCCTATAATTCACCCCTCCACTTT.

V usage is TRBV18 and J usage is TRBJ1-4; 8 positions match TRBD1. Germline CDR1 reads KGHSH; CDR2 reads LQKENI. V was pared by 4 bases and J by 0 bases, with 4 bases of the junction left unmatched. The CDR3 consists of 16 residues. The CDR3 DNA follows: TGTGCCAGCTCACGCGGACAGGGCTCAACTAATGAAAAACTGTTTTTT. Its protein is CASSRGQGSTNEKLFF.

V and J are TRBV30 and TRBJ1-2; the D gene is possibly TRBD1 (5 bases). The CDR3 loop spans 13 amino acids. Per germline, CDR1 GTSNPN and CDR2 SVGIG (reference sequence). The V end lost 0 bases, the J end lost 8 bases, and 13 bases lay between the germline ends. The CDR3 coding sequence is TGTGCCTGGAGTGTACATGAAGGGGTGGGCTACACCTTC. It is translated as CAWSVHEGVGYTF.

The CDR3, as DNA: TGTGCCAGCAGCCGTGGAACGAGGACTGGGGCCAACGTCCTGACTTTC. Translating it yields CASSRGTRTGANVLTF. The V call is TRBV11-1, the J call TRBJ2-6; no clear D gene. The germline V gene encodes CDR1 SGHAT and CDR2 FQDESV (reference sequence). The CDR3 runs to 16 residues. V was trimmed by 5 bases and J by 2 bases, leaving 13 bases between them.

The CDR3 sequence: CASSFFGTGRGADTQYF. CDR3 DNA sequence: TGTGCCAGCAGCTTCTTCGGGACAGGCCGTGGGGCAGATACGCAGTATTTT. The rearrangement uses TRBV5-6 and TRBJ2-3; TRBD1 agrees at 8 bases. With V trimmed by 2 bases and J by 4 bases, 12 bases remained unmatched. Germline CDR1 is SGHDT and CDR2 is YYEEEE. The CDR3 runs to 17 residues. Looking up the rest from reference TRBV5-6 and TRBJ2-3 gives the full variable domain: DAGVTQSPTHLIKTRGQQVTLRCSPKSGHDTVSWYQQALGQGPQFIFQYYEEEERQRGNFPDRFSGHQFPNYSSELNVNALLLGDSALYLCASSFFGTGRGADTQYFGPGTRLTVL.

The CDR3 reads CATSSLLPGRRETQYF. CDR3 sequence (DNA): TGTGCCACCAGCAGTCTCCTCCCGGGAAGGAGAGAGACCCAGTACTTC. The rearrangement joins TRBV15 to TRBJ2-5, with a tentative D call TRBD2 (5 bases). Trimming removed 3 bases from V and 4 bases from J, with 18 bases in between. The CDR3 spans 16 residues. Germline CDR1 is LNHNV and CDR2 is YYDKDF (reference sequence).

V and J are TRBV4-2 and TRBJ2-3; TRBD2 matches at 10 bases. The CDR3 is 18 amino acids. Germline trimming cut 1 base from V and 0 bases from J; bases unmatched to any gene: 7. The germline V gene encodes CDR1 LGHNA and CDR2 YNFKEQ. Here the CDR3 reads CASSQAGTSADSTDTQYF. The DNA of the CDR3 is TGTGCCAGCAGCCAAGCAGGGACTAGCGCTGATAGCACAGATACGCAGTATTTT.